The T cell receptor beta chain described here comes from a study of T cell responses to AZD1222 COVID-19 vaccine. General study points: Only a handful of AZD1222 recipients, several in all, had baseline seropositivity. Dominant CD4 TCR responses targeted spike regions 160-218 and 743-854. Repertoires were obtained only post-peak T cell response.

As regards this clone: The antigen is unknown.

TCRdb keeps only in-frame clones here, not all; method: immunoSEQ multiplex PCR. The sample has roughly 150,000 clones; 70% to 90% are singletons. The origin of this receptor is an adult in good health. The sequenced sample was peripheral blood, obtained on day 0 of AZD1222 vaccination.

The CDR3 region has the DNA TGTGCCAGCAGTACCTGGACAGAGTCCTACAATGAGCAGTTCTTC. Translation gives CASSTWTESYNEQFF. The gene calls are TRBV5-5 and TRBJ2-1; maybe TRBD1 (6 bases). Germline CDR1 and CDR2: SGHKS and YYEKEE (reference sequence). The V end lost 5 bases, the J end lost 1 base, and 13 bases lay between the germline ends. The CDR3 is 15 amino acids.